A selection of T cell receptor beta chains follows, all from one sample in a study of beta chain features in type 1 diabetes. Sequenced by immunoSEQ multiplex PCR; TCRdb stores in-frame clones only, minus some. The sample shows about 620,000 clones, around 15% of them seen only once. Sequencing was carried out using naive CD4+ T cells from blood. The source is a man aged 18 to 30 in good health. The CDR3 runs from the conserved cysteine through the conserved F or W. A D gene is named only where the DNA matches it firmly. The size of a clone is reported for some rows only, either as once, few or many, or as a class for expanded clones.

few | TRBJ2-7 | TRBD2 | TRBV5-1 | CASSRTSGAVDEQYF | TGCGCCAGCAGCCGGACTAGCGGAGCCGTGGACGAGCAGTACTTC
NA | TRBJ2-2 | NA | TRBV5-1 | CASSLEGKSGELFF | TGCGCCAGCAGCTTGGAGGGGAAGAGCGGGGAGCTGTTTTTT
few | TRBJ1-4 | NA | TRBV9 | CASSVWVGTNEKLFF | TGTGCCAGCAGCGTATGGGTAGGGACTAATGAAAAACTGTTTTTT
NA | TRBJ1-3 | TRBD1 | TRBV29-1 | CSIRDRGETGNTIYF | TGCAGCATCCGGGACAGGGGGGAGACTGGAAACACCATATATTTT
NA | TRBJ1-2 | NA | TRBV4-2 | CASSQVREWVHGYTF | TGTGCCAGCAGCCAAGTCAGGGAGTGGGTGCATGGCTACACCTTC
NA | TRBJ2-7 | TRBD1 | TRBV28 | CASKGGDRGPYEQYF | TGTGCCAGCAAAGGCGGGGACAGGGGTCCGTACGAGCAGTACTTC
NA | TRBJ2-5 | NA | TRBV18 | CASSPPDQRSQETQYF | TGTGCCAGCTCACCTCCGGACCAAAGGAGCCAAGAGACCCAGTACTTC
few | TRBJ1-1 | NA | TRBV10-3 | CAIRGHPNTEAFF | TGTGCCATCAGAGGACACCCGAACACTGAAGCTTTCTTT
NA | TRBJ2-1 | NA | TRBV5-1 | CASSPAAGSYNEQFF | TGCGCCAGCAGCCCGGCCGCGGGCTCCTACAATGAGCAGTTCTTC
few | TRBJ2-5 | NA | TRBV7-2 | CASSLAQGGETQYF | TGTGCCAGCAGCTTAGCACAGGGAGGAGAGACCCAGTACTTC
NA | TRBJ2-2 | TRBD1 | TRBV19 | CASSRDRVTGGELFF | TGTGCCAGTAGCAGGGACAGGGTGACGGGCGGGGAGCTGTTTTTT
few | TRBJ2-7 | NA | TRBV27 | CASSFTPYGSYEQYF | TGTGCCAGCAGTTTCACCCCCTACGGCTCCTACGAGCAGTACTTC
NA | TRBJ1-2 | TRBD1 | TRBV10-3 | CAANRDRVTYGYTF | TGTGCCGCCAACCGGGACAGGGTTACTTATGGCTACACCTTC
NA | TRBJ2-3 | NA | TRBV6-1 | CASSPGERATDTQYF | TGTGCCAGCAGCCCGGGCGAGCGGGCCACAGATACGCAGTATTTT
NA | TRBJ1-2 | TRBD1 | TRBV5-1 | CASSQSDRAHYGYTF | TGCGCCAGCAGTCAATCAGACAGGGCCCACTATGGCTACACCTTC
NA | TRBJ2-6 | NA | TRBV7-8 | CASSVGPYTGANVLTF | TGTGCCAGCAGCGTGGGACCTTATACTGGGGCCAACGTCCTGACTTTC
few | TRBJ1-4 | NA | TRBV15 | CATSGALATNEKLFF | TGTGCCACCAGCGGGGCCCTTGCAACTAATGAAAAACTGTTTTTT
NA | TRBJ2-7 | NA | TRBV25-1 | CASVTPYGYEQYF | TGTGCCAGCGTGACTCCCTACGGCTACGAGCAGTACTTC
NA | TRBJ2-7 | NA | TRBV27 | CASSLRRLKSYEQYF | TGTGCCAGCAGTTTACGCAGGCTCAAGTCCTACGAGCAGTACTTC
NA | TRBJ2-2 | TRBD2 | TRBV4-3 | CASSQDPGLATTGELFF | TGCGCCAGCAGCCAAGATCCGGGACTAGCGACCACCGGGGAGCTGTTTTTT
NA | TRBJ1-2 | NA | TRBV10-3 | CAISEIQGGGYTF | TGTGCCATCAGTGAGATTCAGGGAGGAGGCTACACCTTC
few | TRBJ1-6 | NA | TRBV2 | CASSGHSYNSPLHF | TGTGCCAGCAGTGGTCACTCCTATAATTCACCCCTCCACTTT
few | TRBJ2-7 | TRBD2 | TRBV7-9 | CASSAGLAFGYEQYF | TGTGCCAGCAGCGCGGGACTAGCCTTTGGGTACGAGCAGTACTTC
few | TRBJ1-1 | NA | TRBV29-1 | CSLTGRMNTEAFF | TGCAGCTTAACGGGACGTATGAACACTGAAGCTTTCTTT
few | TRBJ2-3 | NA | TRBV7-2 | CASSLTRELANTQYF | TGTGCCAGCAGCTTAACCCGGGAGTTGGCGAATACGCAGTATTTT
few | TRBJ1-6 | NA | TRBV14 | CASSQGQNSPLHF | TGTGCCAGCAGCCAAGGACAGAATTCACCCCTCCACTTT
few | TRBJ2-2 | NA | TRBV28 | CASRTATRGDTGELFF | TGTGCCAGCAGGACTGCGACAAGGGGGGACACCGGGGAGCTGTTTTTT
NA | TRBJ2-5 | TRBD1 | TRBV9 | CASSVVPGTAETQYF | TGTGCCAGCAGCGTAGTCCCTGGGACAGCAGAGACCCAGTACTTC
NA | TRBJ1-1 | NA | TRBV6-5 | CASRTGITGAFF | TGTGCCAGCAGGACGGGGATTACGGGAGCTTTCTTT
few | TRBJ2-6 | NA | TRBV29-1 | CSVGGLRNSGANVLTF | TGCAGCGTTGGTGGATTGCGGAACTCTGGGGCCAACGTCCTGACTTTC
NA | TRBJ2-5 | TRBD1 | TRBV12-5 | CASGLGSGQGGETQYF | TGTGCTAGTGGTTTGGGTTCGGGACAGGGAGGAGAGACCCAGTACTTC